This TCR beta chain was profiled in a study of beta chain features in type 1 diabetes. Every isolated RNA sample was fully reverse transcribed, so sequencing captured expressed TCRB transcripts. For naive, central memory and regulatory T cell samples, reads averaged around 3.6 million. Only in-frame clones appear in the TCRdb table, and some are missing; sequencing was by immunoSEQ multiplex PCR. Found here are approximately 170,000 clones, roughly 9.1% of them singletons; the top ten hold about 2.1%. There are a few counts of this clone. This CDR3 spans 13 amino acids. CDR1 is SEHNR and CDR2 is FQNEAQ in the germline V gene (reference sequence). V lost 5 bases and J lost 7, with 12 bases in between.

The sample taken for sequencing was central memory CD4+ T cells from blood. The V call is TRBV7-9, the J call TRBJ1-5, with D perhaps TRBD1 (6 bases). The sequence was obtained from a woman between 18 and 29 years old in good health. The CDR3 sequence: CASSGQNGQPQHF. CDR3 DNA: TGTGCCAGCAGCGGACAGAATGGACAGCCCCAGCATTTT.